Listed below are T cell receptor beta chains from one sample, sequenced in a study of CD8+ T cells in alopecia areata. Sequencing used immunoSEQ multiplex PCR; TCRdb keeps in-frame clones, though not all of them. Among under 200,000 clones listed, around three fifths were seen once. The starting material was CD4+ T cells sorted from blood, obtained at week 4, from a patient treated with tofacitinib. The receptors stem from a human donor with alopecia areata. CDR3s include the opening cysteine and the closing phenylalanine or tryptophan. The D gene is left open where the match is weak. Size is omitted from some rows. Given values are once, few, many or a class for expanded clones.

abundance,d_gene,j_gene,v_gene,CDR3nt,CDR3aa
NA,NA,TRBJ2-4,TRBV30,TGTGCCTGGAGTGTACCCTTTATACAGGCGAAGACGGCCAAAAACATTCAGTACTTC,CAWSVPFIQAKTAKNIQYF
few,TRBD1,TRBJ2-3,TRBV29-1,TGCAGCGGAAGACAGGGCCCAGATACGCAGTATTTT,CSGRQGPDTQYF
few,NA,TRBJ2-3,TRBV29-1,TGCAGCGTTGAAGACCGGACTATTCTAGGCACAGATACGCAGTATTTT,CSVEDRTILGTDTQYF
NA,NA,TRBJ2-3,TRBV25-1,TGTGCCAGCAGTGATTTAGGCAAAGCTAGCACAGATACGCAGTATTTT,CASSDLGKASTDTQYF
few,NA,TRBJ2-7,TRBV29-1,TGCAGCGTTGAAAAACAGAACGAGCAGTACTTC,CSVEKQNEQYF
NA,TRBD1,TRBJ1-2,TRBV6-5,TGTGCCAGCAGTTACGAATTATCGGGGACAGTCAATGGCTACACCTTC,CASSYELSGTVNGYTF
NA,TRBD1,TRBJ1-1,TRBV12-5,TGTGCTAGTGGTCTTGGACAGGATTCAGCTTTCTTT,CASGLGQDSAFF
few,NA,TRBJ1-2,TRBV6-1,TGTGCCAGCATCACAAGGGGGGCCGACGGCTACACCTTC,CASITRGADGYTF
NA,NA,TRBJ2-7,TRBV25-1,TGTGCCACAGTGGCCCCGGCAGCCTACGAGCAGTACTTC,CATVAPAAYEQYF
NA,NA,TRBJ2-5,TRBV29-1,TGCAGCGTACATACCCACCAAGAGACCCAGTACTTC,CSVHTHQETQYF
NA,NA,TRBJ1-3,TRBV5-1,TGCGCCAGCAGCGTCGAACAGGGATACTCTGGAAACACCATATATTTT,CASSVEQGYSGNTIYF
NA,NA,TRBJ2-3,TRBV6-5,TGTGCCAGCAGTTCCTGGGGTAGCACAGATACGCAGTATTTT,CASSSWGSTDTQYF
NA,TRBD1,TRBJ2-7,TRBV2,TGTGCCAGCAGAGACAGGGAGAGCTCCTACGAGCAGTACTTC,CASRDRESSYEQYF
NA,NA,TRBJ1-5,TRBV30,TGTGCCTGGAGTGTGGGAGATAATCAGCCCCAGCATTTT,CAWSVGDNQPQHF
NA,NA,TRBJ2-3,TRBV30,TGTGCCTGGAGTGTACAGGCAGCCCGCACAGATACGCAGTATTTT,CAWSVQAARTDTQYF
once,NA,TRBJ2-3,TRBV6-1,TGTGCCAGCAGGGGGACTTACCGCACAGATACGCAGTATTTT,CASRGTYRTDTQYF
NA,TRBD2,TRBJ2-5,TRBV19,TGTGCCAGTAGTTTCGGCGGGGGGGCCGGAGAGACCCAGTACTTC,CASSFGGGAGETQYF
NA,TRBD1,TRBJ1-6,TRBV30,TGTGCCTGGAGTCTACGCCCCCCCGAGACAGGGGACGGTTCACCCCTCCACTTT,CAWSLRPPETGDGSPLHF
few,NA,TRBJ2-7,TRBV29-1,TGCAGCGTTGACAGGGATGGTTCCTACGAGCAGTACTTC,CSVDRDGSYEQYF
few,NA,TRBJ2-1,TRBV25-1,TGTGCCAGCAGTGAATTCACTAGCAGCGATGAGCAGTTCTTC,CASSEFTSSDEQFF
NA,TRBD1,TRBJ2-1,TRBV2,TGTGCCAGCAGTGAAGAGACAGGGATTATGTATGAGCAGTTCTTC,CASSEETGIMYEQFF
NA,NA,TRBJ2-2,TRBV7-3,TGTGCCAGCAGCTCGGGTAGAATCGGGCACGGGGAGCTGTTTTTT,CASSSGRIGHGELFF
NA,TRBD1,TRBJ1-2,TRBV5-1,TGCGCCAGCAGCTTACGCCCGGGACAGGGGTCGGGAGCTAACTATGGCTACACCTTC,CASSLRPGQGSGANYGYTF
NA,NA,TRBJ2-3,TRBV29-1,TGCAGCTACGTTGGGGTGGGCACAGATACGCAGTATTTT,CSYVGVGTDTQYF
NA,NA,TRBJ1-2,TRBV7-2,TGTGCCAGCAGCCTTCAGGGCTATGGCTACACCTTC,CASSLQGYGYTF
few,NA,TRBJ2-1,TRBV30,TGTGCCTGGAGTGGCTCCCGCGGGGGCAACAATGAGCAGTTCTTC,CAWSGSRGGNNEQFF
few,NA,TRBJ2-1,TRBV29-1,TGCAGCGTTGACCGAGATCTTAGCTCCTACAATGAGCAGTTCTTC,CSVDRDLSSYNEQFF
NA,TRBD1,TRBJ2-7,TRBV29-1,TGCAGCGTTGGGGACAGGATCTCCTACGAGCAGTACTTC,CSVGDRISYEQYF
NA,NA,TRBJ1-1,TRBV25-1,TGTGCCAGCCGTGGACAGCCGAACACTGAAGCTTTCTTT,CASRGQPNTEAFF